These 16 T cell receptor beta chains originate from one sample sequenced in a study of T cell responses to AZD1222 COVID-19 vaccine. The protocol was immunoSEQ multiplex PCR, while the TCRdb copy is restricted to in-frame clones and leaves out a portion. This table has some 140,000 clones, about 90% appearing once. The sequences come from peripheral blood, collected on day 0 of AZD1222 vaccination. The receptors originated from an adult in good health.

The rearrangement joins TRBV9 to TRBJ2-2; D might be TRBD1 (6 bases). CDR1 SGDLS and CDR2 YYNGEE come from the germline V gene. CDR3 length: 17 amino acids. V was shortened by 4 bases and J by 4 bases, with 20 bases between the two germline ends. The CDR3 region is CASSTFLQGSATGELFF. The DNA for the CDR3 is TGTGCCAGCAGCACATTCCTACAGGGTTCGGCCACCGGGGAGCTGTTTTTT.

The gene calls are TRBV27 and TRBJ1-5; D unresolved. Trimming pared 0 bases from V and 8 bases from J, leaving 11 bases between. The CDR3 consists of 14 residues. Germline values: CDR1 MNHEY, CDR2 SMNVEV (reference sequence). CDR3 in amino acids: CASSLSRDLKPQHF. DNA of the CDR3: TGTGCCAGCAGTTTATCACGGGATTTGAAGCCCCAGCATTTT.

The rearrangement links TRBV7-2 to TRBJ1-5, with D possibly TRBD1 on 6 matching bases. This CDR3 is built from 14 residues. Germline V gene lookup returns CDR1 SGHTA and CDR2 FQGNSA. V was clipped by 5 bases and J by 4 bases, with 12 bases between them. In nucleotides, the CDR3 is TGTGCCAGCAGCCTTCGGACAGATAATCAGCCCCAGCATTTT. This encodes CASSLRTDNQPQHF.

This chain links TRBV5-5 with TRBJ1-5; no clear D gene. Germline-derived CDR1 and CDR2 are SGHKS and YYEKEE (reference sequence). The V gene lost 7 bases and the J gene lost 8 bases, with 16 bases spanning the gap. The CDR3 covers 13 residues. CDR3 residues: CASCPSPVEPQHF. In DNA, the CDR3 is TGTGCCAGCTGTCCCTCACCTGTTGAGCCCCAGCATTTT.

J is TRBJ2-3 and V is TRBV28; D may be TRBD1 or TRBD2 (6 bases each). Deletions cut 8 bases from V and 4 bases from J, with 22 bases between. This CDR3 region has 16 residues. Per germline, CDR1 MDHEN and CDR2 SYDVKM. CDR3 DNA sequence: TGTGCCAGCTGTTGGGGGGTGGGGGCTGTGGCAGATACGCAGTATTTT. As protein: CASCWGVGAVADTQYF.

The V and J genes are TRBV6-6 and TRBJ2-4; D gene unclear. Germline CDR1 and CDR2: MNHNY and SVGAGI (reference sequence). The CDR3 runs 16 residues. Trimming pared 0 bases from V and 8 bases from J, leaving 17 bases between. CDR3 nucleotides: TGTGCCAGCAGTTACTCGTTTAGTAGTTACTCGGACATTCAGTACTTC. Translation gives CASSYSFSSYSDIQYF.

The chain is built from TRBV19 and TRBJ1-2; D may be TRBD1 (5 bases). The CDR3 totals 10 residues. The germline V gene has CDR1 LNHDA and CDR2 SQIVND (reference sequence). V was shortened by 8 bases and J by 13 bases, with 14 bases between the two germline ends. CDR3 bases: TGTGCCAGTGGAGTGATGGGGGGCACCTTC. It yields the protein CASGVMGGTF.

CDR3 sequence: CASSYQRQGGIIGNYGYTF. In DNA, the CDR3 is TGTGCCAGCAGTTACCAGCGACAGGGAGGGATCATAGGAAACTATGGCTACACCTTC. The J gene is TRBJ1-2, the V gene TRBV11-2; 7 bases are shared with TRBD1. This CDR3 is 19 amino acids long. J gave up 2 bases and V 6 bases, and 21 bases lay outside the gene matches. The germline V gene has CDR1 SGHAT and CDR2 FQNNGV.

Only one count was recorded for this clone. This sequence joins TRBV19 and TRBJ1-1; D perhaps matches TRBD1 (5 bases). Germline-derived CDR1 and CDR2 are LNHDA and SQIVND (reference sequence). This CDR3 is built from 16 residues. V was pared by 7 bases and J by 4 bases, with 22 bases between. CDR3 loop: CASITSHGAVGTEAFF. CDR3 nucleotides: TGTGCCAGTATTACAAGCCATGGGGCGGTTGGCACTGAAGCTTTCTTT.

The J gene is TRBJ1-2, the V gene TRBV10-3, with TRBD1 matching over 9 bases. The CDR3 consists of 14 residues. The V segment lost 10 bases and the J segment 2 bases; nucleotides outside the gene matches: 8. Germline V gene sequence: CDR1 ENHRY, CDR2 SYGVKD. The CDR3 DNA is TGTGCCACCCTACAGGGGGCTAGAAACTATGGCTACACCTTC. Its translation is CATLQGARNYGYTF.

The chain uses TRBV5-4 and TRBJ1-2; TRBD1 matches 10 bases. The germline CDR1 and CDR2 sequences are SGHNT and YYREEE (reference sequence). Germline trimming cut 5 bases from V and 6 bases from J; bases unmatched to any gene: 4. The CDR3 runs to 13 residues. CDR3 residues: CASSTGTGDGYTF. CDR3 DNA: TGTGCCAGCAGTACCGGGACAGGGGATGGCTACACCTTC.

CDR3 nucleotides: TGTGCCAGCAGCTTAGGACAGCCGAGCAATCAGCCCCAGCATTTT. It encodes CASSLGQPSNQPQHF. This chain uses TRBV7-2 with TRBJ1-5, with D perhaps matching TRBD1 (5 bases). CDR1 SGHTA and CDR2 FQGNSA come from the germline V gene. This CDR3 has 15 amino acids. Trimming removed 1 base at V and 1 base at J, with 8 bases between.

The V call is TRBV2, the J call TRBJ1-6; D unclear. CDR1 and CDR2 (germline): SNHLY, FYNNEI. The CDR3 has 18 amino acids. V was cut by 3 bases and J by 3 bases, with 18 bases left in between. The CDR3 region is CASSDLDVLVDYNSPLHF. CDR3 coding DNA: TGTGCCAGCAGTGATCTCGACGTACTGGTGGACTATAATTCACCCCTCCACTTT.

The CDR3 nucleotides read TGTGCCAGCACCATGGGTGGCACTGAAGCTTTCTTT. Encoded protein: CASTMGGTEAFF. The V and J genes are TRBV12-3 or TRBV12-4 and TRBJ1-1; D is unresolved. The CDR3 sequence is 12 residues long. Between the trimmed V and J ends, which lost 7 bases and 4 bases, there was a span of 10 bases.

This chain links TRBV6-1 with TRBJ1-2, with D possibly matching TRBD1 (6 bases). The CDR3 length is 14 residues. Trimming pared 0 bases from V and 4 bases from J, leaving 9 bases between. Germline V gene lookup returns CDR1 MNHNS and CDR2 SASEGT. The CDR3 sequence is CASSEADSLYGYTF. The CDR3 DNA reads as TGTGCCAGCAGTGAAGCGGACAGCCTCTATGGCTACACCTTC.

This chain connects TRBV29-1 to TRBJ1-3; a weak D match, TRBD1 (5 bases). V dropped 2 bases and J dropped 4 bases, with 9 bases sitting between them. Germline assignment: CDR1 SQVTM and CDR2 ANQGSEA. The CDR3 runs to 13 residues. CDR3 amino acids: CSVEKRTGNTIYF. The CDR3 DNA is TGCAGCGTTGAAAAAAGGACAGGAAACACCATATATTTT. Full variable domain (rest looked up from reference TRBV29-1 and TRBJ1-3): SAVISQKPSRDICQRGTSLTIQCQVDSQVTMMFWYRQQPGQSLTLIATANQGSEATYESGFVIDKFPISRPNLTFSTLTVSNMSPEDSSIYLCSVEKRTGNTIYFGEGSWLTVV.